The T cell receptor (beta chain) under discussion was sequenced for a study of graft-versus-host responses after intestinal transplantation. At the level of the study: Once they had received anti-thymocyte globulin induction, all recipients took tacrolimus and steroids for around 3 years. Points from the study as a whole: The authors found GvH clones in recipient marrow, some appearing first in ileum or blood. Elevated graft-versus-host to host-versus-graft clonal ratios in allografts were recorded for patients with graft-donor T cell macrochimerism.

Germline V CDR1 and CDR2: PRHDT, FYEKMQ (reference sequence). The CDR3 has 18 amino acids. V dropped 1 base and J dropped 0 bases, with 16 bases sitting between them. Concerning this clone: What it binds is unknown.

The data were produced by immunoSEQ multiplex PCR, yet TCRdb's version contains in-frame clones alone and is incomplete. The data hold about 93,000 clones, with 90% to 95% observed a single time. This chain links TRBV13 with TRBJ2-1; D perhaps matches TRBD2 (6 bases). This clonotype was obtained from a human donor who received an intestinal transplant. Sequencing used unstimulated CD8+ T cells sorted from spleen or lymph node cells, obtained before intestinal transplant. The DNA of the CDR3 is TGTGCCAGCAGCTTAGAATCCGGGAGCGCCCCCTCCTACAATGAGCAGTTCTTC. It is translated as CASSLESGSAPSYNEQFF.